This T cell receptor (beta chain) stems from a study of shared clonotypes between healthy human individuals. Study-level results: A handful of donors showed sharing of 4.5% to 6% of naive CD4 clonotypes.

About this clone itself: Antigen unknown.

This CDR3 is built from 14 residues. TCRdb's copy holds only in-frame clones and misses some; the assay was immunoSEQ multiplex PCR. In the table there are a few million clones, more than 85% of which are singletons. This chain links TRBV21-1 with TRBJ1-4; the table gives TRBD1 as D, unverified against the DNA. TRBV21-1 is shown as a pseudogene. The sequencing sample was made of naive CD4+ T cells from PBMCs. Subset of the sample: CD45RA+ positively selected. This TCR derives from a man aged 18 to 30 in good health. Some clones in this sample may be carry-over from other donors' samples. The CDR3 bases are TGTGCCAGCTCCAACATAGGGGCTAATGAAAAACTGTTTTTT. Translating gives CASSNIGANEKLFF.